Listed below are T cell receptor beta chains from one sample, sequenced in a study of blood T cell repertoires in COVID-19. Here immunoSEQ multiplex PCR was the method, and the copy in TCRdb shows in-frame clones only, minus some. Here the sample spans about 320,000 clones, roughly nine tenths being singletons. The sample was peripheral blood. The origin of the receptors is a man aged 18 to 29 who had recovered from COVID-19. CDR3s include the opening cysteine and the closing phenylalanine or tryptophan. The D gene is left open where the match is weak. The size of a clone is reported for some rows only, either as once, few or many, or as a class for expanded clones.

cdr3_aa,cdr3_nt,d_call,v_call,j_call,clone_size
CASSLISAGNTEAFF,TGTGCCAGCAGCTTAATAAGTGCAGGGAACACTGAAGCTTTCTTT,NA,TRBV11-3,TRBJ1-1,NA
CASRGTEKETQYF,TGTGCCAGTAGGGGGACAGAAAAAGAGACCCAGTACTTC,TRBD1,TRBV19,TRBJ2-5,NA
CASSFPGQLTDTQYF,TGTGCCAGCAGCTTTCCGGGACAGCTCACAGATACGCAGTATTTT,TRBD1,TRBV7-9,TRBJ2-3,NA
CASSLSRTVNTEAFF,TGTGCCAGCAGTTTATCACGGACTGTGAACACTGAAGCTTTCTTT,NA,TRBV27,TRBJ1-1,NA
CASSLTEGRNTIYF,TGTGCCAGCAGCCTAACCGAGGGCCGAAACACCATATATTTT,NA,TRBV7-2,TRBJ1-3,NA
CASSLWQGAYEQYF,TGTGCCAGCAGCTTGTGGCAGGGGGCCTACGAGCAGTACTTC,TRBD1,TRBV5-6,TRBJ2-7,NA
CASSRGPYGYTF,TGTGCCAGCAGTAGGGGCCCCTATGGCTACACCTTC,NA,TRBV12-3/TRBV12-4,TRBJ1-2,NA
CASSWTGATRGEQYF,TGCGCCAGCAGCTGGACAGGGGCTACCAGAGGGGAGCAGTACTTC,TRBD1,TRBV5-1,TRBJ2-7,NA
CASSLWTGGVGYTF,TGTGCCAGCAGTTTGTGGACAGGGGGCGTTGGCTACACCTTC,TRBD1,TRBV28,TRBJ1-2,NA
CASSSDRGFGYTF,TGCGCCAGCAGTTCAGACAGGGGTTTTGGCTACACCTTC,TRBD1,TRBV5-1,TRBJ1-2,NA
CASREDRDSNQPQHF,TGTGCCAGTAGGGAGGACCGGGATAGCAATCAGCCCCAGCATTTT,NA,TRBV19,TRBJ1-5,NA
CASSQLAGIYNEQFF,TGTGCCAGCAGTCAACTAGCGGGAATCTACAATGAGCAGTTCTTC,TRBD2,TRBV11-1,TRBJ2-1,NA
CATSGQGQGAYEQYF,TGTGCCACCAGCGGCCAGGGGCAGGGGGCCTACGAGCAGTACTTC,TRBD1,TRBV15,TRBJ2-7,NA
CASSRGHETGELFF,TGTGCCAGCAGCCGTGGACATGAGACCGGGGAGCTGTTTTTT,NA,TRBV7-7,TRBJ2-2,NA
CASPRQGITDTQYF,TGTGCCAGCCCTCGACAGGGGATAACAGATACGCAGTATTTT,TRBD1,TRBV2,TRBJ2-3,NA
CASSPPGTAYNEQFF,TGTGCCAGCTCACCGCCCGGGACAGCCTACAATGAGCAGTTCTTC,TRBD1,TRBV18,TRBJ2-1,NA
CASSSGGRSQPQHF,TGTGCCAGCAGTTCGGGGGGAAGGAGCCAGCCCCAGCATTTT,NA,TRBV6-5,TRBJ1-5,once
CASSPPGRAGGLYGYTF,TGTGCCAGCAGCCCCCCCGGTAGGGCAGGGGGGCTATATGGCTACACCTTC,TRBD1,TRBV7-2,TRBJ1-2,once
CASSQGPGQGYEQYF,TGCGCCAGCAGCCAAGGCCCGGGACAGGGCTACGAGCAGTACTTC,TRBD1,TRBV4-3,TRBJ2-7,NA
CASSARGDSYNEQFF,TGTGCCAGCAGCGCCCGGGGGGACTCCTACAATGAGCAGTTCTTC,TRBD2,TRBV9,TRBJ2-1,NA
CASSLITWTGASYEQYF,TGTGCCAGCAGCTTGATTACTTGGACAGGGGCATCCTACGAGCAGTACTTC,TRBD1,TRBV5-8,TRBJ2-7,NA
CASSLKGEKLFF,TGTGCCAGCAGTTTAAAGGGGGAAAAACTGTTTTTT,NA,TRBV27,TRBJ1-4,NA
CASSLFLGYSGEQYF,TGCGCCAGCAGCTTGTTCCTAGGATATTCCGGCGAGCAGTACTTC,NA,TRBV5-1,TRBJ2-7,NA
CASSLVARTGGYFYEQYF,TGTGCCAGCAGCTTAGTGGCCCGGACAGGGGGCTATTTCTACGAGCAGTACTTC,TRBD1,TRBV7-8,TRBJ2-7,NA
CASSVATGTSGRGYNEQFF,TGTGCCAGCAGCGTAGCTACTGGGACTAGCGGGAGGGGTTACAATGAGCAGTTCTTC,TRBD2,TRBV9,TRBJ2-1,once
CASSPHILAGTGELFF,TGTGCCAGCAGTCCGCATATACTAGCGGGCACCGGGGAGCTGTTTTTT,TRBD2,TRBV27,TRBJ2-2,once
CSAIDGGPHYEQYF,TGCAGTGCTATTGACGGGGGGCCTCACTACGAGCAGTACTTC,NA,TRBV20-1,TRBJ2-7,NA
CASSSTGGRVWGNQPQHF,TGTGCCAGCAGCTCGACAGGGGGCAGGGTGTGGGGCAATCAGCCCCAGCATTTT,TRBD1,TRBV5-6,TRBJ1-5,NA
CASSLGGKNEQYF,TGTGCCAGCAGCTTAGGCGGGAAGAACGAGCAGTACTTC,NA,TRBV7-8,TRBJ2-7,NA
CSVVGRGGTDTQYF,TGCAGCGTTGTAGGCCGGGGGGGCACAGATACGCAGTATTTT,TRBD2,TRBV29-1,TRBJ2-3,NA
CASSLDRGGRDTDTQYF,TGTGCCAGCAGCTTAGATAGGGGGGGGCGGGACACAGATACGCAGTATTTT,NA,TRBV11-2,TRBJ2-3,NA
CASSVGQGRLYGYTF,TGTGCCAGCAGCGTAGGACAGGGCAGACTTTATGGCTACACCTTC,TRBD1,TRBV9,TRBJ1-2,NA
CASSSPLAGGRSDTQYF,TGTGCCAGCAGTTCCCCCCTGGCGGGAGGCAGGTCAGATACGCAGTATTTT,TRBD2,TRBV27,TRBJ2-3,NA